The T cell receptor (beta chain) under discussion was sequenced for a study of blood T cell repertoires in COVID-19. Produced via immunoSEQ multiplex PCR; TCRdb's table is partial and in-frame only. The sample lists 80,000 to 100,000 clones; approximately 74% were seen once. The CDR3 has 14 residues. Germline loops: CDR1 SNHLY, CDR2 FYNNEI. V was clipped by 6 bases and J by 5 bases; unmatched bases: 6. The chain combines TRBV2 with TRBJ2-3; 9 nucleotides align to TRBD2. The sequencing sample was made of peripheral blood. The sequence was obtained from a man between 65 and 79 years old with COVID-19, enrolled during active disease. CDR3 sequence: CASRLAGTLDTQYF. The CDR3 coding sequence is TGTGCCAGCAGGCTAGCGGGAACATTAGATACGCAGTATTTT.